This entry features one T cell receptor beta chain sequence. A much larger clone is a single base away; this may be a read error. The data were taken from a study of graft-versus-host responses after intestinal transplantation. The wider study: Following induction with anti-thymocyte globulin, all recipients were given tacrolimus and steroids for three to four years.

CDR1 MDHEN and CDR2 SYDVKM come from the germline V gene. Trimming stripped 1 base from V and 1 base from J, with 5 bases between. This CDR3 has 14 residues. Sorted cells were CFSE-low CD3+CD4+ or CD3+CD8+ proliferating responders. Assay used: immunoSEQ multiplex PCR; TCRdb lists only in-frame clones, some missing. This sample has approximately 6,400 clones, with approximately 22% found just once. Findings and limits, study-wide: Analysis identified GvH clones in recipient marrow, with some appearing first in ileum or blood.

The clonotype comes from a human patient who was an organ donor for intestinal transplantation. This chain uses TRBV28 with TRBJ1-5; D is unclear. The sample was alloreactive CD4+ T cells from a mixed lymphocyte reaction culture, taken before transplantation. Stated subset: CFSE-low proliferating T cells sorted from roughly 6-day pre-transplant mixed lymphocyte reaction (GvH or HvG direction). CDR3: CASSLLGSNQPQHF. The CDR3 nucleotides are TGTGCCAGCAGTTTATTAGGGAGCAATCAGCCCCAGCATTTT.